This T cell receptor beta chain was identified in a study of blood T cell repertoires in COVID-19. The CDR3 is 15 amino acids. Looked up from germline, CDR1 is LNHDA and CDR2 is SQIVND (reference sequence). On this clone: The junction departs from germline at one end; a sequencing error may be responsible.

Sequencing used immunoSEQ multiplex PCR; TCRdb keeps in-frame clones, though not all of them. The repertoire holds about 210,000 clones, roughly four fifths seen once, with about 12% in the top ten. Sequences were obtained from peripheral blood. This sequence originates from a woman in her thirties or forties with acute or convalescent COVID-19. The chain couples TRBV19 to TRBJ2-1; TRBD1 matches 7 bases. The CDR3 is CASRIDRASYNEQFF. CDR3 DNA sequence: TGTGCCAGTAGGATAGACAGGGCCTCCTACAATGAGCAGTTCTTC. Filled out from reference TRBV19 and TRBJ2-1, the complete variable domain reads DGGITQSPKYLFRKEGQNVTLSCEQNLNHDAMYWYRQDPGQGLRLIYYSQIVNDFQKGDIAEGYSVSREKKESFPLTVTSAQKNPTAFYLCASRIDRASYNEQFFGPGTRLTVL.